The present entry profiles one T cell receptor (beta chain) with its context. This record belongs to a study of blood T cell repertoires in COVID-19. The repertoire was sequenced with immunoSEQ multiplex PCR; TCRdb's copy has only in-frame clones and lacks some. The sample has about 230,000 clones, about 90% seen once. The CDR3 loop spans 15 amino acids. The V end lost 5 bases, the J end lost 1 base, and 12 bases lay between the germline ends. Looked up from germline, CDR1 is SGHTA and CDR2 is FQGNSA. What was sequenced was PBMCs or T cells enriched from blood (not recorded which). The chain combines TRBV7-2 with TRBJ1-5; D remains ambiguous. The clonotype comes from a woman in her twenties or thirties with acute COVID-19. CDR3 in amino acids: CASSRGGHSNQPQHF. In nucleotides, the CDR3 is TGTGCCAGCAGCCGGGGAGGGCACAGCAATCAGCCCCAGCATTTT.